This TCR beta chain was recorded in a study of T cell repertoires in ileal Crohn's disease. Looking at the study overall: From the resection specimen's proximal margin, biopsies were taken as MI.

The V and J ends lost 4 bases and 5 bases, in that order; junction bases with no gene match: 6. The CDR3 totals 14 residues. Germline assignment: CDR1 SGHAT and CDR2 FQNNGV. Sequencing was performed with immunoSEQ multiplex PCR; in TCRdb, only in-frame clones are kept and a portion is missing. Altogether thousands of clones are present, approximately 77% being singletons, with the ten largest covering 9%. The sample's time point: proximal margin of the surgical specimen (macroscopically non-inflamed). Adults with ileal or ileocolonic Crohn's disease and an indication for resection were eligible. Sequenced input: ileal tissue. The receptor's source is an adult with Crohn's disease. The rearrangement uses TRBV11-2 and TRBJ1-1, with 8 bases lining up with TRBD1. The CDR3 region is CASSSTGGRTEAFF. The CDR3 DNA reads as TGTGCCAGCAGCTCCACAGGGGGAAGAACTGAAGCTTTCTTT.